This T cell receptor (beta chain) was found in a study of blood T cell repertoires in COVID-19. Study-wide background: PBMCs, B-cell-depleted T cells, or T cells provided the cDNA or gDNA that made up the material.

V was clipped by 4 bases and J by 5 bases; unmatched bases: 6. This CDR3 has 15 residues. The germline V gene has CDR1 SEHNR and CDR2 FQNEAQ (reference sequence). The assay was immunoSEQ multiplex PCR, and TCRdb's table has in-frame clones only and misses some. Here the sample spans 90,000 to 130,000 clones, just over 75% being singletons. Sequences were obtained from peripheral blood. The rearrangement uses TRBV7-9 and TRBJ2-7; 12 positions match TRBD1. This TCR was recovered from a woman at least 80 years old with acute or convalescent COVID-19. CDR3 sequence (DNA): TGTGCCAGCAGCTCCGGGACAGGGGGCTGGGACGAGCAGTACTTC. Translating it yields CASSSGTGGWDEQYF.